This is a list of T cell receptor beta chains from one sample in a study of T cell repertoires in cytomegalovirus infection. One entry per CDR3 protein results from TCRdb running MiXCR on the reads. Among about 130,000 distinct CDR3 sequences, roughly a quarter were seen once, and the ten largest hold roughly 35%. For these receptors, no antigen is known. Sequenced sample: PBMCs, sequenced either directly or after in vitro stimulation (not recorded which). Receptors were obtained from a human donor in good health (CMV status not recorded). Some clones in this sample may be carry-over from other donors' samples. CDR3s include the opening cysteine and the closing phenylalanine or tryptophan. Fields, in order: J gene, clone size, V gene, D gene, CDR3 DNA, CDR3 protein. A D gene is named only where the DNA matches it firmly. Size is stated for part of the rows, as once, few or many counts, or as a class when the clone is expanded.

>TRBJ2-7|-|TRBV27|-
TGTGCCAGCAGTCCCCGAGACTTAGCGGACACCCCCCACGAGCAGTACTTC
CASSPRDLADTPHEQYF
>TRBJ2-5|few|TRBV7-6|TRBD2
TGTGCCAGCAGCTTATTGGGGGGGGGTCCCCAAGAGACCCAGTACTTC
CASSLLGGGPQETQYF
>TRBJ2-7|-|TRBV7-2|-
TGTGCCAGCAGCTTCTTACCCATCAGCTCCTACGAGCAGTACTTC
CASSFLPISSYEQYF
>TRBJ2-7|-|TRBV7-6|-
TGTGCCAGCAGCGAAGGACTCAGGGGCTTGAACCCTTACGAGCAGTACTTC
CASSEGLRGLNPYEQYF
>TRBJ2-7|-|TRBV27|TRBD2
TGTGCCAGCGCCTATTTGGCAGCGGGAGCCACCGAGCAGTACTTC
CASAYLAAGATEQYF
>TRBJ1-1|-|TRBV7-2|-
TGTGCCAGCAGCCCGGCCGGGGGGTTACAGGCTTTCTTT
CASSPAGGLQAFF
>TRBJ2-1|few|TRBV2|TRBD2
TGTGCCAGGGTAGCGGGGGGGAGCTCCTACAATGAGCAGTTCTTC
CARVAGGSSYNEQFF
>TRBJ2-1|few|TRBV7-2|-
TGTGCCAGCAGAGGGGGGGGCGGGACACTCTCCTACAATGAGCAGTTCTTC
CASRGGGGTLSYNEQFF
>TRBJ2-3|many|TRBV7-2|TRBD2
TGTGCCAGCAGCAAATTAGCGGGAGTCTTAGATACGCAGTATTTT
CASSKLAGVLDTQYF
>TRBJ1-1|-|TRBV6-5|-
TGTGCCAGCAGTTACTCGACCAGTGGGAACACTGAAGCTTTCTTT
CASSYSTSGNTEAFF
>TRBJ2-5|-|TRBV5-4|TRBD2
TGTGCCAGCAGCCGCGGAGCTAGCGGGAGGAATTTCGAGACCCAGTACTTC
CASSRGASGRNFETQYF
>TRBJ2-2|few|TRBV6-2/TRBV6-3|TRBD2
TGTGCCAGCAGTTACTTCCCCGGGACTAGAATCGCCGGGGAGCTGTTTTTT
CASSYFPGTRIAGELFF
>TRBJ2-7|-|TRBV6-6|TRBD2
TGTGCCAGCAGTTACCCTAGCGGGAGTGACGAGCAGTACTTC
CASSYPSGSDEQYF
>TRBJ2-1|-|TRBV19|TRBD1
TGTGCCAGTAAGGTCGGGACAGGGACGTACAATGAGCAGTTCTTC
CASKVGTGTYNEQFF
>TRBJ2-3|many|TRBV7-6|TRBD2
TGTGCCAGCAGCTTAACAGTAGCGGGAGCCGGTACGCAGTATTTT
CASSLTVAGAGTQYF
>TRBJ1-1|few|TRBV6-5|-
TGTGCCAGCAGTTACTCTTCAGATAACACTGAAGCTTTCTTT
CASSYSSDNTEAFF
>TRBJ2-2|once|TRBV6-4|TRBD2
TGTGCCAGCGGCCGACCCCATGAGCGGGAGGGCACCGGGGAGCTGTTTTTT
CASGRPHEREGTGELFF
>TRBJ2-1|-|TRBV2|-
TGTGCCAGCAGTGAATCGGGAACCTACAATGAGCAGTTCTTC
CASSESGTYNEQFF
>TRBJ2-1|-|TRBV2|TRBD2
TGTGCCAGCAGTGTTACTAGCGGGAGGGAAGGGTCCTACAATGAGCAGTTCTTC
CASSVTSGREGSYNEQFF
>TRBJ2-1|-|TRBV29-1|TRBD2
TGCAGCGTGGGAACTAGCGGGAGGTACAATGAGCAGTTCTTC
CSVGTSGRYNEQFF
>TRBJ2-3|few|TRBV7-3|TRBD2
TGTGCCAGCAGCTCCCCCGGGACCCCCGAGCGGGGGGGGGCAGATACGCAGTATTTT
CASSSPGTPERGGADTQYF
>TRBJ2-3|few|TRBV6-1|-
TGTGCCAGCAGTGCCCAGGGTAGGGTTTCGGATACGCAGTATTTT
CASSAQGRVSDTQYF
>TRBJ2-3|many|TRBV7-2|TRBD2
TGTGCCAGCAGCCCGTGGACTAGCGGGACTACAGATACGCAGTATTTT
CASSPWTSGTTDTQYF
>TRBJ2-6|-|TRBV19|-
TGTGCCAGTAGTCCGCTCTCTGGGGCCAACGTCCTGACTTTC
CASSPLSGANVLTF
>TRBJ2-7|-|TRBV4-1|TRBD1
TGCGCCAGCAGCCAAGCCGGGACAGTCCTCTACGAGCAGTACTTC
CASSQAGTVLYEQYF
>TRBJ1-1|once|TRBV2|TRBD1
TGTGCCAGCAGATGGGACAGGTTGAACACTGAAGCTTTCTTT
CASRWDRLNTEAFF
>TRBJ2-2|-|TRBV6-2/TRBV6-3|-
TGTGCCAGCAGCGCCCCTAGTCCGCGAAACACCGGGGAGCTGTTTTTT
CASSAPSPRNTGELFF
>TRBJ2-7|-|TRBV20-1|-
TGCAGTGCTAGAAGGCTACGCTCCTACGAGCAGTACTTC
CSARRLRSYEQYF
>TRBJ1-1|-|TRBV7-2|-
TGTGCCAGCAGCTTAATGGCAGGGGACTTTTTCATGAACACTGAAGCTTTCTTT
CASSLMAGDFFMNTEAFF
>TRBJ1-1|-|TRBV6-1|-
TGTGCCAGCGCTACCTATAGGAACACTGAAGCTTTCTTT
CASATYRNTEAFF
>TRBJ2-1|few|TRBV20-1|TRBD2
TGCAGTGCTAGCCCTGGGACTAGCGGGAGTTATGAGCAGTTCTTC
CSASPGTSGSYEQFF
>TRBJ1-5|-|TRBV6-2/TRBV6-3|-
TGTGCCAGCAGTTACTCTTCAGGTCATAGCAATCAGCCCCAGCATTTT
CASSYSSGHSNQPQHF